This T cell receptor beta chain was observed in a study of T cells after posttransplantation cyclophosphamide. Control samples came 1 year after myeloablative marrow transplants with methotrexate plus calcineurin inhibitor. Notes on the study in general: Later post-transplant blood repertoires were often dominated by donor CD8+ memory clones. TRB clonality was highly associated with recipient CMV seropositivity and reactivation. Tissue-infiltrating T cells from skin or gut overlapped little with blood T cells.

Measured with immunoSEQ multiplex PCR; TCRdb has only the in-frame clones, and not every one. Here the sample spans around 23,000 clones, 65% to 90% being singletons. About this clone: The antigen remains undetermined.

The sequence derives from a female patient aged 25-40 years who received an allogeneic stem cell transplant from an unrelated donor, was CMV-positive, and had acute and chronic GVHD. The T cells may partly be graft donor cells. Material: PBMCs, obtained around 53 weeks after allogeneic stem cell transplant with calcineurin inhibitor and methotrexate.

CDR3 in DNA: TGTGCCAGCCTCCCTCCCAGGGCCTATGGCTACACCTTC. It yields the protein CASLPPRAYGYTF. The chain joins TRBV28 to TRBJ1-2; tentative D call: TRBD1 (5 bases). The V end was cut by 8 bases, the J end by 4 bases, with 14 bases between. This CDR3 spans 13 amino acids. The germline gives CDR1 MDHEN, CDR2 SYDVKM.